A selection of T cell receptor beta chains follows, all from one sample in a study of cytomegalovirus exposure and HLA in healthy donors. Clones were sequenced by immunoSEQ multiplex PCR, and TCRdb holds only the in-frame ones, with some missing. The data hold over 150,000 clones, with 82% observed a single time. Input material: PBMCs. Receptor source: a girl aged 2 to 9 in good health and CMV-seropositive. CDR3s include the opening cysteine and the closing phenylalanine or tryptophan. Fields, in order: V gene, clone size, D gene, J gene, CDR3 DNA, CDR3 protein. D genes are given only for firm matches. For some rows the clone size is stated as once, few or many, or as a class when expanded; others skip it.

V: TRBV11-2; size: NA; D: TRBD2; J: TRBJ2-2; DNA: TGTGCCAGCAGCTTGGGACTAGTGCACACCGGGGAGCTGTTTTTT; CDR3: CASSLGLVHTGELFF
V: TRBV7-9; size: NA; D: NA; J: TRBJ2-3; DNA: TGTGCCAGCAGCTTATCGAGGGAGTCAGGCACAGATACGCAGTATTTT; CDR3: CASSLSRESGTDTQYF
V: TRBV5-1; size: NA; D: NA; J: TRBJ1-1; DNA: TGCGCCAGCAGCCTGGGACTTCTGTTCACTGAAGCTTTCTTT; CDR3: CASSLGLLFTEAFF
V: TRBV7-3; size: NA; D: NA; J: TRBJ2-1; DNA: TGTGCCAGCAGTATAGACAATGAGCAGTTCTTC; CDR3: CASSIDNEQFF
V: TRBV7-8; size: NA; D: TRBD2; J: TRBJ2-1; DNA: TGTGCCAGCAACTTAGCGGGGAGCTCCTACAATGAGCAGTTCTTC; CDR3: CASNLAGSSYNEQFF
V: TRBV28; size: NA; D: NA; J: TRBJ1-2; DNA: TGTGCCAGCAGTTTTGAGGACAGAAACTATGGCTACACCTTC; CDR3: CASSFEDRNYGYTF
V: TRBV7-9; size: NA; D: NA; J: TRBJ2-7; DNA: TGTGCCAGCAGCCCCCCGGTGTCGGACGAGCAGTACTTC; CDR3: CASSPPVSDEQYF
V: TRBV29-1; size: NA; D: NA; J: TRBJ2-2; DNA: TGCAGCGTTAGGAAGCGCTCAGCCAACACCGGGGAGCTGTTTTTT; CDR3: CSVRKRSANTGELFF
V: TRBV6-5; size: NA; D: NA; J: TRBJ1-1; DNA: TGTGCCAGCAGTTGGGGGGGCGCGGGGACTGAAGCTTTCTTT; CDR3: CASSWGGAGTEAFF
V: TRBV5-1; size: NA; D: TRBD1; J: TRBJ1-6; DNA: TGCGCCAGCAGCTCCACCGGGACAGGGATTAATTCACCCCTCCACTTT; CDR3: CASSSTGTGINSPLHF
V: TRBV4-1; size: once; D: NA; J: TRBJ2-7; DNA: TGCGCCAGCAGCCACACCCTGACTACCTCCTACGAGCAGTACTTC; CDR3: CASSHTLTTSYEQYF
V: TRBV7-9; size: NA; D: TRBD1; J: TRBJ2-5; DNA: TGTGCCAGCAGCCTGGGACAGTTACAAGAGACCCAGTACTTC; CDR3: CASSLGQLQETQYF
V: TRBV10-2; size: NA; D: NA; J: TRBJ2-7; DNA: TGCGCCAGCAGTGACCGTAGCGGTTCCTCCTACGAGCAGTACTTC; CDR3: CASSDRSGSSYEQYF
V: TRBV2; size: NA; D: NA; J: TRBJ2-5; DNA: TGTGCCACCCGGGGAGGGGGGGAGACCCAGTACTTC; CDR3: CATRGGGETQYF
V: TRBV4-1; size: NA; D: TRBD2; J: TRBJ2-1; DNA: TGCGCCAGCAGCCAAAAGCGGGAGGGCGTCAATGAGCAGTTCTTC; CDR3: CASSQKREGVNEQFF
V: TRBV5-1; size: NA; D: TRBD1; J: TRBJ1-1; DNA: TGCGCCAGCAGCCCCCGACAGGGGGTGATGAACACTGAAGCTTTCTTT; CDR3: CASSPRQGVMNTEAFF
V: TRBV6-4; size: few; D: TRBD2; J: TRBJ2-1; DNA: TGTGCCAGCAGTAGCGGGGACTCCTACAATGAGCAGTTCTTC; CDR3: CASSSGDSYNEQFF
V: TRBV28; size: NA; D: TRBD1; J: TRBJ2-7; DNA: TGTGCCAGCAGTAGACAGGGGCTTTCCTACGAGCAGTACTTC; CDR3: CASSRQGLSYEQYF
V: TRBV11-3; size: NA; D: TRBD2; J: TRBJ2-1; DNA: TGTGCCAGCAGCACAAGACTAGCGGAGGGTCTGGATGAGCAGTTCTTC; CDR3: CASSTRLAEGLDEQFF
V: TRBV5-6; size: NA; D: TRBD1; J: TRBJ2-2; DNA: TGTGCCAGCAGCCGACAGGGAAACACCGGGGAGCTGTTTTTT; CDR3: CASSRQGNTGELFF
V: TRBV28; size: NA; D: NA; J: TRBJ2-7; DNA: TGTGCCAGCAGTCGAAACACGGGCTACGAGCAGTACTTC; CDR3: CASSRNTGYEQYF
V: TRBV2; size: NA; D: TRBD1; J: TRBJ1-2; DNA: TGTGCCAGCAGTGTACAGGGGGGCTATGGCTACACCTTC; CDR3: CASSVQGGYGYTF
V: TRBV18; size: NA; D: NA; J: TRBJ2-1; DNA: TGTGCCAGCTCACCGGCTAGCGCTAGCTCCTACAATGAGCAGTTCTTC; CDR3: CASSPASASSYNEQFF
V: TRBV19; size: NA; D: NA; J: TRBJ1-3; DNA: TGTGCCAGTAGTACCACAGGAAACACCATATATTTT; CDR3: CASSTTGNTIYF
V: TRBV30; size: NA; D: NA; J: TRBJ2-1; DNA: TGTGCCTGGCGGGAGAGGGAGTCCTACAATGAGCAGTTCTTC; CDR3: CAWRERESYNEQFF
V: TRBV28; size: NA; D: NA; J: TRBJ1-5; DNA: TGTGCCAGCAGTTTATTGACCCAGGGCAATCAGCCCCAGCATTTT; CDR3: CASSLLTQGNQPQHF
V: TRBV2; size: NA; D: NA; J: TRBJ1-1; DNA: TGTGCCACCAAGGCACAGGAGAACACTGAAGCTTTCTTT; CDR3: CATKAQENTEAFF
V: TRBV9; size: NA; D: NA; J: TRBJ2-3; DNA: TGTGCCAGCAGCCCCCGGCTAGTTACAGATACGCAGTATTTT; CDR3: CASSPRLVTDTQYF
V: TRBV30; size: NA; D: TRBD1; J: TRBJ1-1; DNA: TGTGCCTGGACAGGGGGTCTGAACACTGAAGCTTTCTTT; CDR3: CAWTGGLNTEAFF
V: TRBV29-1; size: NA; D: NA; J: TRBJ2-1; DNA: TGCAGCGTTGAAGAAATGGGGACTTTCTATTCCTACAATGAGCAGTTCTTC; CDR3: CSVEEMGTFYSYNEQFF
V: TRBV28; size: NA; D: NA; J: TRBJ2-3; DNA: TGTGCCAGCACCCCCGACCGAGGCCCAGATACGCAGTATTTT; CDR3: CASTPDRGPDTQYF
V: TRBV2; size: NA; D: TRBD1; J: TRBJ1-4; DNA: TGTGCCAGCAGTGCCCCGGGACAGCTAGAAAAACTGTTTTTT; CDR3: CASSAPGQLEKLFF
V: TRBV30; size: NA; D: TRBD1; J: TRBJ1-5; DNA: TGTGCCTGGATCAACAGGGGTGGGGGGTGTAGCAATCAGCCCCAGCATTTT; CDR3: CAWINRGGGCSNQPQHF
V: TRBV7-3; size: NA; D: TRBD1; J: TRBJ2-5; DNA: TGTGCCAGCAGCTCGGACAGGGGGGAGACCCAGTACTTC; CDR3: CASSSDRGETQYF
V: TRBV28; size: NA; D: TRBD2; J: TRBJ2-1; DNA: TGTGCCAGCAGTCTTAGCGGGATTAGGTCCGATGAGCAGTTCTTC; CDR3: CASSLSGIRSDEQFF
V: TRBV30; size: few; D: NA; J: TRBJ2-7; DNA: TGTGCCTGGAGTTCGGGGTACGAGCAGTACTTC; CDR3: CAWSSGYEQYF
V: TRBV11-2; size: once; D: TRBD1; J: TRBJ1-4; DNA: TGTGCCAGCAGCCTCCGGGGGGACAGGGGTGGAAAACTGTTTTTT; CDR3: CASSLRGDRGGKLFF
V: TRBV18; size: NA; D: NA; J: TRBJ2-3; DNA: TGTGCCAGCTCACCAGGGCAGGGCACAGATACGCAGTATTTT; CDR3: CASSPGQGTDTQYF
V: TRBV9; size: once; D: TRBD2; J: TRBJ2-5; DNA: TGTGCCAGCAGCGGAGGACCGACTAGCGGCCAAGAGACCCAGTACTTC; CDR3: CASSGGPTSGQETQYF
V: TRBV28; size: NA; D: NA; J: TRBJ1-5; DNA: TGTGCCAGCAGCGTCCTAACTTTACAGCCCCAGCATTTT; CDR3: CASSVLTLQPQHF
V: TRBV18; size: NA; D: NA; J: TRBJ2-1; DNA: TGTGCCAGCTCACCTTCGGGGTTTGAGGAGCAGTTCTTC; CDR3: CASSPSGFEEQFF
V: TRBV7-3; size: NA; D: NA; J: TRBJ1-1; DNA: TGTGCCAGCAGCTTAGGCCAGAACACTGAAGCTTTCTTT; CDR3: CASSLGQNTEAFF
V: TRBV7-9; size: NA; D: TRBD2; J: TRBJ2-7; DNA: TGTGCCAGCAGCGGGACTAGCGGGAGCTACGAGCAGTACTTC; CDR3: CASSGTSGSYEQYF
V: TRBV30; size: few; D: NA; J: TRBJ1-1; DNA: TGTGCCTGGAGATCTGGCAGTCCGAACACTGAAGCTTTCTTT; CDR3: CAWRSGSPNTEAFF
V: TRBV30; size: NA; D: NA; J: TRBJ2-7; DNA: TGTGCCTGGAGTTCAGGGTACGAGCAGTACTTC; CDR3: CAWSSGYEQYF
V: TRBV6-6; size: NA; D: TRBD1; J: TRBJ1-4; DNA: TGTGCCAGCAGTTACGGTCAGGGGGGTGAAAAACTGTTTTTT; CDR3: CASSYGQGGEKLFF
V: TRBV7-6; size: NA; D: NA; J: TRBJ1-1; DNA: TGTGCCAGCGGATCAGACAGGCGCTACACTGAAGCTTTCTTT; CDR3: CASGSDRRYTEAFF
V: TRBV6-4; size: NA; D: TRBD2; J: TRBJ2-2; DNA: TGTGCCAGCAGTGACTCCGCGGGAGACACCGGGGAGCTGTTTTTT; CDR3: CASSDSAGDTGELFF
V: TRBV4-1; size: NA; D: TRBD1; J: TRBJ1-4; DNA: TGCGCCAGCAGCCAAGGAGCAGGGGGGAATGAAAAACTGTTTTTT; CDR3: CASSQGAGGNEKLFF
V: TRBV30; size: once; D: TRBD1; J: TRBJ2-7; DNA: TGTGCCTGGATGGGACAGGGGGCGTCCGAGCAGTACTTC; CDR3: CAWMGQGASEQYF
V: TRBV7-9; size: NA; D: NA; J: TRBJ1-1; DNA: TGTGCCAGCAGCTTAGGAGGGCTGGGCACTGAAGCTTTCTTT; CDR3: CASSLGGLGTEAFF
V: TRBV27; size: NA; D: NA; J: TRBJ2-7; DNA: TGTGCCAGCAGTCCCCTCCCCGGGTCCTTAGATACCTACGAGCAGTACTTC; CDR3: CASSPLPGSLDTYEQYF
V: TRBV6-6; size: few; D: TRBD2; J: TRBJ2-1; DNA: TGTGCCAGCAGCCTGACTAGCGGGAAGCAAAATGAGCAGTTCTTC; CDR3: CASSLTSGKQNEQFF
V: TRBV21-1; size: NA; D: NA; J: TRBJ2-3; DNA: TGTGCCAGCGGCCGGGGACTAGCGGGAGACACGCAGTATTTT; CDR3: CASGRGLAGDTQYF
V: TRBV30; size: NA; D: TRBD2; J: TRBJ2-1; DNA: TGTGCCTGGATCCGGGGGGGGAAAACCACGGGAGAGCAGTTCTTC; CDR3: CAWIRGGKTTGEQFF
V: TRBV5-4; size: NA; D: NA; J: TRBJ1-2; DNA: TGTGCCAGCAGCTTGGATAGCAACTATGGCTACACCTTC; CDR3: CASSLDSNYGYTF